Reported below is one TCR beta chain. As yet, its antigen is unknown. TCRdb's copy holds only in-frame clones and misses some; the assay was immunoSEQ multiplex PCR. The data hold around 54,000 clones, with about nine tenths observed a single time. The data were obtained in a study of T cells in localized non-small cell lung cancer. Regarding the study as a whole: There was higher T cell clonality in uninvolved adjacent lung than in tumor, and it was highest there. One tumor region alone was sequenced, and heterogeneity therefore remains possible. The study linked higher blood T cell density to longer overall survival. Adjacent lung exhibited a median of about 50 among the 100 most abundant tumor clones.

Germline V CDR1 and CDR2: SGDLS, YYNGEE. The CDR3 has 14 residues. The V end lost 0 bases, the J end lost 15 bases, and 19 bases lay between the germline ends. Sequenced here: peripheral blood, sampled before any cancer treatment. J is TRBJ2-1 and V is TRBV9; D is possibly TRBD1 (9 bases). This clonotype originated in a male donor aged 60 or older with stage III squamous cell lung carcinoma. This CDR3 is CASSVAREGTGLFF. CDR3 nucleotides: TGTGCCAGCAGCGTAGCCCGGGAGGGGACAGGGCTGTTCTTC.